Sequencing of this T cell receptor (beta chain) was carried out in a study of patients and donors after allogeneic stem cell transplantation. Via MiXCR, TCRdb re-called the RT-PCR reads, giving one row per CDR3 protein. This repertoire shows about 230,000 distinct CDR3 sequences, 12% to 15% found once; its top ten account for more than 9%. The clonotype originates from a human donor who was either an allogeneic HSCT recipient or a stem cell or donor lymphocyte infusion donor (not recorded which). It is not recorded whose cells these are; they may come from a transplant donor. The sequencing sample was made of blood, either unsorted or a sorted T cell fraction (not recorded which).

As DNA, the CDR3 is TGCAGCGTGATAGACACCAGATACTACGAGCAGTACTTC. This translates into CSVIDTRYYEQYF. The gene calls are TRBV29-1 and TRBJ2-7; no firm D call. This CDR3 comprises 13 residues. V was shortened by 6 bases and J by 3 bases, with 15 bases between the two germline ends. Germline V gene lookup returns CDR1 SQVTM and CDR2 ANQGSEA.